The 26 T cell receptor beta chains below come from one sample, sequenced in a study of blood T cell repertoires in COVID-19. Using immunoSEQ multiplex PCR, the repertoire was profiled, and TCRdb retains in-frame clones only, with some absent. The data contain roughly 77,000 clones, around three quarters of them singletons. The sample was peripheral blood. These receptors were obtained from a woman in her 70s with acute or convalescent COVID-19.

This chain uses TRBV5-1 with TRBJ2-6, with D tentatively TRBD2 (5 bases). This CDR3 contains 18 residues. V gave up 0 bases and J gave up 4 bases, with 17 bases separating them. CDR1 is SGHRS, CDR2 YFSETQ, per germline. The CDR3 DNA reads as TGCGCCAGCAGCTTGGGAAGGGTCGGGAATGAGGGGGCCAACGTCCTGACTTTC. Its protein product is CASSLGRVGNEGANVLTF.

This rearrangement joins TRBV5-1 to TRBJ1-1, with a weak D call TRBD1 (6 bases). Germline CDR1 and CDR2: SGHRS and YFSETQ. There are 14 residues in the CDR3. V was cut by 4 bases and J by 0 bases, with 10 bases left in between. The CDR3 DNA is TGCGCCAGCAGCGGGGACACCATGAACACTGAAGCTTTCTTT. Its translation is CASSGDTMNTEAFF.

This chain links TRBV6-5 with TRBJ2-5; a weak D match, TRBD1 (6 bases). The CDR3 consists of 13 residues. Per germline, CDR1 MNHEY and CDR2 SVGAGI. Trimming removed 6 bases at V and 1 base at J, with 9 bases between. CDR3 in DNA: TGTGCCAGCAGGGGACATAGCCAAGAGACCCAGTACTTC. Amino acids: CASRGHSQETQYF.

On this clone: The same CDR3 can be traced to other DNA sequences in this sample. The CDR3, as DNA: TGTGCCAGCAGTCGCTACAGGGGGAGGGAGACCCAGTACTTC. Encoded protein: CASSRYRGRETQYF. The rearrangement uses TRBV27 and TRBJ2-5, with 8 bases aligning to TRBD1. The trim removed 5 bases at V and 5 bases at J, leaving 7 bases unmatched. Germline V gives CDR1 MNHEY, CDR2 SMNVEV (reference sequence). The CDR3 is 14 residues long.

The J gene is TRBJ1-4, the V gene TRBV6-5; TRBD1 matches 9 bases. Germline values: CDR1 MNHEY, CDR2 SVGAGI. Unmatched junction bases numbered 4, after V lost 6 bases and J lost 8 bases. The CDR3 length is 13 residues. In nucleotides, the CDR3 is TGTGCCAGCAGGGGACAGGGTTACGAAAAACTGTTTTTT. Translating it yields CASRGQGYEKLFF.

V gene TRBV11-3 combines with J gene TRBJ1-2, with TRBD1 matching 7 bases. CDR1 is SGHNT, CDR2 YENEEA, per germline. Unmatched junction bases numbered 6, after V lost 3 bases and J lost 8 bases. The CDR3 consists of 13 residues. For the CDR3, the DNA is TGTGCCAGCAGCTTGCCGACAGGGCGAGGCTACACCTTC. Translation: CASSLPTGRGYTF.

This clone was seen just once. The J gene is TRBJ2-5, the V gene TRBV20-1, with D perhaps matching TRBD2 (7 bases). CDR1 DFQATT and CDR2 SNEGSKA come from the germline V gene (reference sequence). The CDR3 has 15 amino acids. V was cut by 3 bases and J by 4 bases, with 18 bases left in between. CDR3 protein: CSASLGGVLRETQYF. CDR3 nucleotides: TGCAGTGCTAGTTTAGGGGGGGTGTTGAGAGAGACCCAGTACTTC.

This clone was seen a few times. The CDR3 DNA reads TGTGCCAGCAGCTTGAGGGGGTTTGGCACAGATACGCAGTATTTT. It encodes CASSLRGFGTDTQYF. This sequence joins TRBV13 and TRBJ2-3; tentative D call: TRBD1 (6 bases). In germline, CDR1 is PRHDT, CDR2 FYEKMQ (reference sequence). V lost 3 bases, J lost 1 base, and 11 bases lay in between. This CDR3 comprises 15 residues.

A remark on this clone: The junction departs from the called germline gene at one end, perhaps through a read error. CDR3 in amino acids: CASSYGLVQEAQYF. In DNA, the CDR3 is TGTGCCAGCAGTTACGGACTAGTCCAAGAGGCCCAGTACTTC. This chain joins TRBV13 and TRBJ2-5; 7 nucleotides align to TRBD2. Germline V lookup: CDR1 PRHDT, CDR2 FYEKMQ (reference sequence). This CDR3 spans 14 amino acids.

This chain connects TRBV5-1 to TRBJ2-7; a possible D gene is TRBD2 (7 bases). The CDR3 contains 16 residues. The germline gives CDR1 SGHRS, CDR2 YFSETQ. V shed 0 bases and J shed 2 bases, with 15 bases lying between them. DNA for the CDR3: TGCGCCAGCAGCTTGGGGTCGGGGGGCGTTACCTACGAGCAGTACTTC. Its protein product is CASSLGSGGVTYEQYF.

The CDR3 reads CAWSVRPRAEERDSTRVYNEQFF. The DNA for the CDR3 is TGTGCCTGGAGTGTACGACCTCGGGCGGAGGAAAGGGACAGCACACGCGTCTACAATGAGCAGTTCTTC. The chain carries TRBV30 and TRBJ2-1; 7 bases line up with TRBD1. The ends lost 0 bases at V and 3 bases at J; junction bases unmatched: 29. Germline values: CDR1 GTSNPN, CDR2 SVGIG (reference sequence). The length of the CDR3 is 23 residues.

The rearrangement uses TRBV13 and TRBJ2-2; 7 positions match TRBD2. The germline gives CDR1 PRHDT, CDR2 FYEKMQ (reference sequence). With 4 bases clipped from V and 4 bases from J, the junction kept 6 bases outside the gene matches. The CDR3 has 15 residues. This CDR3 is CASSSSGAGTGELFF. The CDR3 DNA is TGTGCCAGCAGCTCCAGCGGGGCGGGCACCGGGGAGCTGTTTTTT.

This clone turned up a few times. The chain has TRBV5-6 and TRBJ2-5; TRBD2 might be the D (5 bases). The CDR3 extends over 14 amino acids. From germline, CDR1 is SGHDT and CDR2 YYEEEE. Trimming cost V 0 bases and J 5 bases, with 11 bases left between them. CDR3 in amino acids: CASSLGGFRETQYF. DNA of the CDR3: TGTGCCAGCAGCTTGGGAGGGTTTAGGGAGACCCAGTACTTC. The full variable domain, with the rest looked up from reference TRBV5-6 and TRBJ2-5, is DAGVTQSPTHLIKTRGQQVTLRCSPKSGHDTVSWYQQALGQGPQFIFQYYEEEERQRGNFPDRFSGHQFPNYSSELNVNALLLGDSALYLCASSLGGFRETQYFGPGTRLLVL.

This chain connects TRBV6-2 or TRBV6-3 to TRBJ1-5; 8 bases map to TRBD1. Germline values: CDR1 MNHEY, CDR2 SVGEGT. With 0 bases clipped from V and 1 base from J, the junction kept 5 bases outside the gene matches. The CDR3 sequence is 17 residues long. The CDR3 coding sequence is TGTGCCAGCAGTTACTCGACAGGGGTGAGAAGCAATCAGCCCCAGCATTTT. Encoded protein: CASSYSTGVRSNQPQHF.

The V gene is TRBV29-1, the J gene TRBJ2-5; a weak D match, TRBD2 (6 bases). The CDR3 consists of 13 residues. CDR1 SQVTM and CDR2 ANQGSEA come from the germline V gene. Trimming took 3 bases from V and 4 from J, leaving 12 bases between them. The CDR3 region is CSVDGPEGETQYF. CDR3 coding DNA: TGCAGCGTTGATGGGCCGGAGGGAGAGACCCAGTACTTC.

The chain is built from TRBV11-3 and TRBJ2-2, with a weak D call TRBD2 (5 bases). Per the germline V gene, CDR1 is SGHNT and CDR2 is YENEEA. V lost 4 bases, J lost 2 bases, and 17 bases lay in between. This CDR3 comprises 17 residues. CDR3 sequence reads: CASSSPGGQYNTGELFF. CDR3 coding DNA: TGTGCCAGCAGCTCTCCGGGCGGGCAGTATAACACCGGGGAGCTGTTTTTT.

The chain carries TRBV6-2 or TRBV6-3 and TRBJ1-2, with D unclear. This CDR3 has 14 residues. The germline gives CDR1 MNHEY, CDR2 SVGEGT. Trimming removed 6 bases at V and 0 bases at J, with 11 bases between. CDR3 in amino acids: CASSLDTANYGYTF. The CDR3 region has the DNA TGTGCCAGCAGCCTAGACACAGCTAACTATGGCTACACCTTC.

The chain recombines TRBV5-1 with TRBJ2-5; D is perhaps TRBD1 (6 bases). CDR3 length: 15 residues. Trimming stripped 1 base from V and 4 bases from J, with 14 bases between. Looked up from germline, CDR1 is SGHRS and CDR2 is YFSETQ. CDR3 coding DNA: TGCGCCAGCAGCTTGTATCAGGGGCTTGGAGAGACCCAGTACTTC. Translated, it gives CASSLYQGLGETQYF.

The rearrangement links TRBV27 to TRBJ2-2, with 10 bases that match TRBD1. Looked up from germline, CDR1 is MNHEY and CDR2 is SMNVEV (reference sequence). V dropped 8 bases and J dropped 7; count of bases not matched to a gene: 10. This CDR3 is built from 15 residues. The CDR3 sequence is CASHFGTGVNGELFF. In DNA form, the CDR3 reads TGTGCCAGCCATTTTGGGACAGGGGTGAACGGGGAGCTGTTTTTT.

The chain carries TRBV12-3 or TRBV12-4 and TRBJ1-2, with TRBD1 matching over 8 bases. The V gene end was trimmed by 6 bases and the J gene end by 3 bases; junction bases not matched to a gene: 3. The CDR3 runs 13 residues. CDR3 in amino acids: CASRLQGDYGYTF. CDR3 coding DNA: TGTGCCAGCAGATTACAGGGGGACTATGGCTACACCTTC.

This clone was seen only a few times. The rearrangement links TRBV5-5 to TRBJ2-7, with D possibly being TRBD2 (5 bases). CDR3 length equals 15 residues. V lost 0 bases to trimming and J lost 0 bases, with 10 bases between them. CDR1 and CDR2 (germline): SGHKS, YYEKEE (reference sequence). The CDR3 DNA sequence: TGTGCCAGCAGCTTGGTGGGAGTTGCCTCCTACGAGCAGTACTTC. It encodes CASSLVGVASYEQYF.

The chain has TRBV4-3 and TRBJ2-2; TRBD2 aligns across 9 bases. The CDR3 has 15 amino acids. V shed 1 base and J 6 bases; nucleotides not matched to a gene: 3. Germline-derived CDR1 and CDR2 are LGHNA and YSLEER. CDR3 nucleotides: TGCGCCAGCAGCCAAGGTCCTAGCGGGGCCGGGGAGCTGTTTTTT. It translates to CASSQGPSGAGELFF.

This chain links TRBV6-5 with TRBJ1-2; possible D gene TRBD1, 6 bases. The CDR3 has 14 amino acids. From germline, CDR1 is MNHEY and CDR2 SVGAGI. V was cut by 4 bases and J by 2 bases, with 11 bases left in between. This CDR3 is CASSFWTANYGYTF. The DNA for the CDR3 is TGTGCCAGCAGTTTTTGGACAGCGAACTATGGCTACACCTTC.

The genes are TRBV11-3 and TRBJ2-1; TRBD2 matches at 9 bases. Germline V gene lookup returns CDR1 SGHNT and CDR2 YENEEA. Trimming took 4 bases from V and 7 from J; bases not matched to a gene: 5. The CDR3 spans 14 residues. The CDR3 DNA sequence: TGTGCCAGCAGCTCAGCGGGGGGTATAAATGAGCAGTTCTTC. This gives the protein CASSSAGGINEQFF.

This clone was picked up many times. The CDR3 bases are TGTGCCAGCAGCCCGGGACAGACCCCCCACAATGAGCAGTTCTTC. This sequence encodes CASSPGQTPHNEQFF. The genes are TRBV6-5 and TRBJ2-1, with 7 nucleotides matching TRBD1. Per the germline V gene, CDR1 is MNHEY and CDR2 is SVGAGI. Trimming cost V 6 bases and J 5 bases; bases outside gene matches: 10. This CDR3 is built from 15 residues.

The chain joins TRBV19 to TRBJ1-2, with 8 nucleotides matching TRBD1. After removal of 3 bases from V and 4 bases from J, the junction contained 4 bases not matched to a gene. The CDR3 extends over 14 amino acids. Germline assignment: CDR1 LNHDA and CDR2 SQIVND (reference sequence). CDR3 sequence reads: CASSIEGTGYGYTF. CDR3 sequence (DNA): TGTGCCAGTAGTATCGAGGGGACAGGCTATGGCTACACCTTC.